This entry lists 20 T cell receptor beta chains sequenced from one sample in a study of blood T cells in healthy people across ages. The use of a sample-barcoded 5' primer and a J-beta primer mix characterized a second PCR of about 7 to 12 cycles. TCRdb independently ran MiXCR on the 5' RACE reads; one entry per CDR3 protein. Of some 370,000 distinct CDR3 sequences in the sample, approximately 47% are singletons; the top ten hold 45% to 60%. The specimen sequenced was blood. These receptors were collected from a man in his sixties in good health.

This chain connects TRBV4-3 to TRBJ2-7; no reliable D call. The CDR3 loop spans 15 amino acids. Trimming took off 0 bases at V and 0 bases at J, with 9 bases between the two ends. Germline loops: CDR1 LGHNA, CDR2 YSLEER. The CDR3 protein is CASSQELGISYEQYF. CDR3 in DNA: TGCGCCAGCAGCCAAGAGCTTGGGATCTCCTACGAGCAGTACTTC.

V and J are TRBV7-9 and TRBJ2-7, with D possibly being TRBD2 (5 bases). In germline, CDR1 is SEHNR, CDR2 FQNEAQ (reference sequence). The V end lost 7 bases, the J end lost 0 bases, and 10 bases lay between the germline ends. There are 13 residues in the CDR3. The CDR3 loop reads CASNDGVSYEQYF. The CDR3 DNA reads as TGTGCCAGCAACGACGGGGTCTCCTACGAGCAGTACTTC. The whole variable domain, remainder taken from reference TRBV7-9 and TRBJ2-7, is DTGVSQNPRHKITKRGQNVTFRCDPISEHNRLYWYRQTLGQGPEFLTYFQNEAQLEKSRLLSDRFSAERPKGSFSTLEIQRTEQGDSAMYLCASNDGVSYEQYFGPGTRLTVT.

The rearrangement links TRBV29-1 to TRBJ2-7; D ambiguous. Germline V gives CDR1 SQVTM, CDR2 ANQGSEA. Trimming left V 5 bases short and J 4 bases short, with 12 bases between. CDR3 length: 12 amino acids. CDR3 amino acids: CSVTTTLYEQYF. In nucleotides, the CDR3 is TGCAGCGTTACAACTACGCTATACGAGCAGTACTTC.

The chain couples TRBV19 to TRBJ2-1; TRBD2 might be the D (5 bases). The CDR3 totals 15 residues. Trimming removed 8 bases at V and 2 bases at J, with 16 bases between. Looked up from germline, CDR1 is LNHDA and CDR2 is SQIVND (reference sequence). CDR3 bases: TGTGCCAGTGGAGGCGGGCGGGCTGCCTACAATGAGCAGTTCTTC. Translated, it gives CASGGGRAAYNEQFF.

For this clonotype: The junction does not match germline at one end; this may be a read error. The rearrangement links TRBV12-3 or TRBV12-4 to TRBJ2-3; the D call may be TRBD1 or TRBD2 (5 bases each). The CDR3 length is 16 residues. CDR3: CASSPGGEGTADAQYF. The CDR3 DNA is TGTGCCAGCTCCCCCGGCGGCGAGGGGACCGCAGATGCGCAGTATTTT.

V is TRBV2 and J is TRBJ2-1; D unresolved. The CDR3 is 13 amino acids. Germline CDR1 is SNHLY and CDR2 is FYNNEI. The germline V and J ends were trimmed by 7 bases and 7 bases, with 14 bases remaining between them. The CDR3 region is CASTVVAGNEQFF. CDR3 nucleotides: TGTGCCAGCACCGTGGTAGCCGGGAATGAGCAGTTCTTC.

The chain couples TRBV20-1 to TRBJ2-1; D may be TRBD2 (6 bases). Germline CDR1 DFQATT, CDR2 SNEGSKA (reference sequence). The CDR3 length is 15 residues. The V and J ends lost 0 bases and 5 bases respectively, with 14 bases between them. CDR3 sequence reads: CSARDSSGGHNEQFF. DNA for the CDR3: TGCAGTGCTAGAGATAGCTCTGGAGGGCACAATGAGCAGTTCTTC.

This clonotype appeared many times. The V call is TRBV28, the J call TRBJ2-1; 10 positions agree with TRBD2. Unmatched junction bases numbered 9, after V lost 3 bases and J lost 13 bases. Germline CDR1 reads MDHEN; CDR2 reads SYDVKM. The CDR3 is 14 residues long. CDR3: CASSFRGLAGAQFF. The CDR3 DNA sequence: TGTGCCAGCAGTTTCCGCGGGCTAGCGGGAGCCCAGTTCTTC.

This clonotype was detected ten times or more. V is TRBV7-9 and J is TRBJ2-3; D remains ambiguous. With 6 bases removed from V and 4 bases from J, the gap between germline ends came to 5 bases. The CDR3 totals 11 residues. Germline CDR1 is SEHNR and CDR2 is FQNEAQ (reference sequence). CDR3 loop: CASSVSDTQYF. CDR3 in DNA: TGTGCCAGCAGTGTTTCAGATACGCAGTATTTT.

The chain joins TRBV10-2 to TRBJ1-2, with TRBD1 matching over 7 bases. Germline V CDR1 and CDR2: WSHSY, SAAADI. The CDR3 totals 15 residues. V shed 6 bases and J 7 bases; nucleotides not matched to a gene: 14. CDR3 residues: CASRAGQILFGGYTF. Written as DNA, the CDR3 is TGCGCCAGCAGGGCGGGACAGATTCTTTTTGGTGGCTACACCTTC.

The V gene is TRBV7-6, the J gene TRBJ2-1; 10 bases fit TRBD2. The CDR3 runs to 19 residues. CDR1 and CDR2 from the germline V gene are SGHVS and FNYEAQ. The trim removed 2 bases at V and 4 bases at J, leaving 14 bases unmatched. The CDR3 DNA reads TGTGCCAGCAGCTTACCCCTTGGAGCGGGAGGGTCCTTATACAATGAGCAGTTCTTC. Translated, it gives CASSLPLGAGGSLYNEQFF.

CDR3 region: CASSPGTFNEQFF. CDR3 in DNA: TGTGCCAGCAGCCCCGGGACTTTTAATGAGCAGTTCTTC. This sequence joins TRBV28 and TRBJ2-1; a weak D match, TRBD2 (6 bases). Trimming cost V 6 bases and J 7 bases, with 13 bases left between them. The CDR3 has 13 amino acids. The V gene's germline CDR1 is MDHEN and CDR2 SYDVKM.

The chain combines TRBV29-1 with TRBJ2-2; D possibly corresponds to TRBD2 (6 bases). The V and J ends lost 2 bases and 2 bases respectively, with 9 bases between them. Germline CDR1 and CDR2: SQVTM and ANQGSEA. The CDR3 is 14 residues long. The CDR3, as DNA: TGCAGCGTTGAAAGGGACTTAAACACCGGGGAGCTGTTTTTT. Translation: CSVERDLNTGELFF.

This clonotype was observed many times. The chain recombines TRBV7-9 with TRBJ2-5, with TRBD1 matching 8 bases. J gave up 13 bases and V 5 bases, and 12 bases lay outside the gene matches. The V gene's germline CDR1 is SEHNR and CDR2 FQNEAQ (reference sequence). The CDR3 covers 13 residues. This CDR3 is CASSVDRGGGRYF. As DNA, the CDR3 is TGTGCCAGCAGCGTAGACAGGGGCGGTGGAAGGTACTTC.

The rearrangement links TRBV11-1 to TRBJ2-1; TRBD2 matches at 7 bases. The germline V gene has CDR1 SGHAT and CDR2 FQDESV (reference sequence). The V and J ends lost 6 bases and 0 bases, in that order; junction bases with no gene match: 8. The CDR3 extends over 16 amino acids. The CDR3 protein is CASSPGASGSYNEQFF. The CDR3 coding sequence is TGTGCCAGCAGTCCCGGGGCTAGCGGCTCCTACAATGAGCAGTTCTTC.

As to this clonotype: One junction end disagrees with the germline gene, perhaps due to a read error. CDR3 DNA: TGCGCCAGCAGCATCGCCCCTACAGGTTCCTCTGGGGCCAACGTCCTGACTTTC. Translated, it gives CASSIAPTGSSGANVLTF. V usage is TRBV7-2 and J usage is TRBJ2-6; D perhaps matches TRBD1 (5 bases). Germline V gives CDR1 SGHTA, CDR2 FQGNSA. This CDR3 spans 18 amino acids.

The chain links TRBV12-3 or TRBV12-4 to TRBJ2-1; TRBD2 is a possible D gene (5 bases). Trimming shortened V by 3 bases and J by 4 bases, and 13 bases separated the two germline ends. This CDR3 comprises 15 residues. The CDR3 loop is CASSLNERTYNEQFF. Written as DNA, the CDR3 is TGTGCCAGCAGTTTGAACGAGCGGACTTACAATGAGCAGTTCTTC.

This clonotype was seen repeatedly, ten times or more. The rearrangement links TRBV7-2 to TRBJ1-2, with D tentatively TRBD1 (5 bases). The CDR3 is 15 residues long. The germline V and J ends were trimmed by 2 bases and 0 bases, with 10 bases remaining between them. The V gene's germline CDR1 is SGHTA and CDR2 FQGNSA. The CDR3 spells CASSLQGAPNYGYTF. DNA for the CDR3: TGTGCCAGCAGCTTACAGGGTGCCCCTAACTATGGCTACACCTTC.

This clonotype came up a few times. The chain employs TRBV5-1 and TRBJ2-7; maybe TRBD2 (6 bases). The CDR3 is 16 residues long. The V end lost 0 bases, the J end lost 3 bases, and 16 bases lay between the germline ends. Germline V lookup: CDR1 SGHRS, CDR2 YFSETQ. Here the CDR3 DNA reads TGCGCCAGCAGCTTGGGGGTTTCGGGAGTGGGCTACGAGCAGTACTTC. Translation: CASSLGVSGVGYEQYF.

As for this clonotype: The junction departs from germline at one end; a sequencing error may be responsible. The CDR3 nucleotides read TGTGCCAGCAGCCCGTCACGGGGGGCCGACGTCCTGACTTTC. The encoded protein is CASSPSRGADVLTF. The chain couples TRBV14 to TRBJ2-6, with a possible D match to TRBD2 (7 bases). Per germline, CDR1 SGHDN and CDR2 FVKESK. There are 14 residues in the CDR3.